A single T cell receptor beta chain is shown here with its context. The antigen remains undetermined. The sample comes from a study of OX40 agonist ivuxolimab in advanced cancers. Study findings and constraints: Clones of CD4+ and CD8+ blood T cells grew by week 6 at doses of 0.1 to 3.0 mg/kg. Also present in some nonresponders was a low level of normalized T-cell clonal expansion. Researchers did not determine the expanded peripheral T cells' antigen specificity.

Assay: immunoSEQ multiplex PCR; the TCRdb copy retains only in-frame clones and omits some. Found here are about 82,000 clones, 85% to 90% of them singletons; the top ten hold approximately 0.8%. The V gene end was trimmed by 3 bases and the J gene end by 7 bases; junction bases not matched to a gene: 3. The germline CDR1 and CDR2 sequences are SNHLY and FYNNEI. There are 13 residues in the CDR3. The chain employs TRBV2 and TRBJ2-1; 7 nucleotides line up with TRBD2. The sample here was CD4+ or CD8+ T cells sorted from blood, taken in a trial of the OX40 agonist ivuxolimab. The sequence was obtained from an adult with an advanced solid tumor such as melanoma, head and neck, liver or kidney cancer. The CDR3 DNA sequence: TGTGCCAGCAGTGACCTAGCGGCAAATGAGCAGTTCTTC. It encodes CASSDLAANEQFF.